These 20 T cell receptor beta chains were all obtained from the same sample, sequenced in a study of blood T cell repertoires in COVID-19. The protocol was immunoSEQ multiplex PCR, while the TCRdb copy is restricted to in-frame clones and leaves out a portion. The sample records under 300,000 clones, about 88% being singletons. The sample taken for sequencing was peripheral blood. These receptors were collected from a woman aged 65 to 85 with active or convalescent COVID-19.

The J gene is TRBJ1-4, the V gene TRBV9, with 7 bases aligning to TRBD1. V lost 0 bases, J lost 7 bases, and 9 bases stayed unmatched. This CDR3 region has 16 residues. The V gene's germline CDR1 is SGDLS and CDR2 YYNGEE. The CDR3 sequence is CASSVAQGVMSEKLFF. Here the CDR3 DNA reads TGTGCCAGCAGCGTAGCTCAGGGGGTAATGAGTGAAAAACTGTTTTTT.

The chain carries TRBV11-3 and TRBJ2-1; 12 bases are a match to TRBD2. V lost 5 bases, J lost 7 bases, and 6 bases stayed unmatched. The length of the CDR3 is 15 residues. Germline CDR1 is SGHNT and CDR2 is YENEEA. The CDR3 sequence is CASSHRLAGVNEQFF. The CDR3 DNA follows: TGTGCCAGCAGCCATAGACTAGCGGGGGTTAATGAGCAGTTCTTC.

The chain couples TRBV12-3 or TRBV12-4 to TRBJ1-1; D is undetermined. The V end lost 4 bases, the J end lost 1 base, and 7 bases lay between the germline ends. The CDR3 loop spans 13 amino acids. The CDR3 is CASSSGRNTEAFF. Here the CDR3 DNA reads TGTGCCAGCAGTTCGGGTCGGAACACTGAAGCTTTCTTT.

V is TRBV20-1 and J is TRBJ2-2; unclear D gene. V lost 2 bases, J lost 4 bases, and 2 bases lay in between. The CDR3 has 11 amino acids. The germline gives CDR1 DFQATT, CDR2 SNEGSKA (reference sequence). The CDR3 spells CSARLTGELFF. In nucleotides, the CDR3 is TGCAGTGCTAGACTCACCGGGGAGCTGTTTTTT.

This clone appeared a single time. CDR3 sequence (DNA): TGTGCCAGCTCACCCGACACGGGGAAATCACCCCTCCACTTT. Translated: CASSPDTGKSPLHF. This chain links TRBV18 with TRBJ1-6, with D hard to call. The V gene lost 3 bases and the J gene lost 10 bases, with 13 bases spanning the gap. Germline CDR1 reads KGHSH; CDR2 reads LQKENI. The CDR3 has 14 residues.

This chain connects TRBV21-1 to TRBJ1-5. TRBV21-1 is a pseudogene locus. This CDR3 region has 16 residues. CDR3 in DNA: TGTGCCAGCAGCAAAGATGAGCGGACTGTCCCTCTGCCCCAGCATTTT. It yields the protein CASSKDERTVPLPQHF.

A few counts support this clone. The J gene is TRBJ1-1, the V gene TRBV3-1 (or the pseudogene TRBV3-2); unclear D gene. Trimming took off 0 bases at V and 1 base at J, with 6 bases between the two ends. Germline CDR1 LGHDT, CDR2 YNNKEL (reference sequence). The CDR3 spans 14 residues. The CDR3: CASSQEQPNTEAFF. The CDR3 coding sequence is TGTGCCAGCAGCCAAGAACAGCCGAACACTGAAGCTTTCTTT.

This clone was seen a single time. The rearrangement links TRBV19 to TRBJ2-3, with D tentatively TRBD1 (6 bases). CDR3 length: 14 residues. CDR1 is LNHDA and CDR2 is SQIVND in the germline V gene (reference sequence). V was cut by 2 bases and J by 0 bases, with 6 bases left in between. The CDR3 DNA is TGTGCCAGTAGTATAAGGGGGAGCACAGATACGCAGTATTTT. Amino acid sequence: CASSIRGSTDTQYF. The full variable domain, completed using reference TRBV19 and TRBJ2-3, is DGGITQSPKYLFRKEGQNVTLSCEQNLNHDAMYWYRQDPGQGLRLIYYSQIVNDFQKGDIAEGYSVSREKKESFPLTVTSAQKNPTAFYLCASSIRGSTDTQYFGPGTRLTVL.

This chain uses TRBV5-1 with TRBJ1-6; 8 bases are shared with TRBD1. The germline V gene has CDR1 SGHRS and CDR2 YFSETQ. The length of the CDR3 is 15 residues. V lost 3 bases and J lost 7; bases outside the gene matches: 6. The CDR3 reads CASSSGTGVNSPLHF. The CDR3, as DNA: TGCGCCAGCAGCTCCGGGACAGGTGTCAATTCACCCCTCCACTTT.

The V gene is TRBV11-3, the J gene TRBJ2-1; D might be TRBD1 (5 bases). The CDR3 is 15 amino acids. V lost 5 bases and J lost 3, with 14 bases in between. Germline V gene sequence: CDR1 SGHNT, CDR2 YENEEA. CDR3 nucleotides: TGTGCCAGCAGCCTCCTCAAAGGGGACTACAATGAGCAGTTCTTC. This gives the protein CASSLLKGDYNEQFF.

V gene TRBV9 combines with J gene TRBJ1-1, with TRBD1 as a possible D gene (6 bases). The CDR3 covers 14 residues. The V gene lost 2 bases and the J gene lost 1 base, with 9 bases spanning the gap. Germline CDR1 and CDR2: SGDLS and YYNGEE. CDR3 in amino acids: CASSVMTGNTEAFF. CDR3 nucleotide sequence: TGTGCCAGCAGCGTCATGACAGGGAACACTGAAGCTTTCTTT. The complete variable domain, with remaining parts taken from reference TRBV9 and TRBJ1-1, reads DSGVTQTPKHLITATGQRVTLRCSPRSGDLSVYWYQQSLDQGLQFLIQYYNGEERAKGNILERFSAQQFPDLHSELNLSSLELGDSALYFCASSVMTGNTEAFFGQGTRLTVV.

This chain joins TRBV11-2 and TRBJ1-1; no clear D gene. The CDR3 is made up of 15 amino acids. Trimming shortened V by 3 bases and J by 1 base, and 12 bases separated the two germline ends. CDR1 SGHAT and CDR2 FQNNGV come from the germline V gene. The CDR3 DNA reads as TGTGCCAGCAGCTTCGGGGTGGGCAGGAACACTGAAGCTTTCTTT. Its protein product is CASSFGVGRNTEAFF.

This clone was counted between two and nine times. The V call is TRBV3-1 (or the pseudogene TRBV3-2), the J call TRBJ2-1; a possible D gene is TRBD2 (5 bases). The length of the CDR3 is 14 residues. The ends were cut back, 3 bases at V and 8 bases at J, with 14 bases in the middle. The germline gives CDR1 LGHDT, CDR2 YNNKEL (reference sequence). The DNA for the CDR3 is TGTGCCAGCAGCCACCCGGGGAACTCCGATGAGCAGTTCTTC. Residues: CASSHPGNSDEQFF.

The J gene is TRBJ2-7, the V gene TRBV7-2; 7 nucleotides align to TRBD1. This CDR3 comprises 14 residues. Trimming took 3 bases from V and 3 from J; bases not matched to a gene: 5. The germline CDR1 and CDR2 sequences are SGHTA and FQGNSA. CDR3 nucleotides: TGTGCCAGCAGCTTGGGGCGGACAGGCTACGAGCAGTACTTC. Residues: CASSLGRTGYEQYF.

To note about this clone: The same CDR3 is also encoded by other DNA sequences in this sample. The genes are TRBV5-6 and TRBJ1-1; D is unresolved. Germline V gene data show CDR1 as SGHDT and CDR2 as YYEEEE. Trimming took 1 base from V and 1 from J, leaving 8 bases between them. The CDR3 loop spans 14 amino acids. The CDR3 spells CASSLLSGNTEAFF. The CDR3 bases are TGTGCCAGCAGCTTGCTATCGGGGAACACTGAAGCTTTCTTT.

V is TRBV2 and J is TRBJ1-2, with D maybe TRBD1 (6 bases). Germline lookup yields CDR1 SNHLY and CDR2 FYNNEI. This CDR3 contains 13 residues. The ends were cut back, 4 bases at V and 6 bases at J, with 12 bases in the middle. The CDR3 nucleotides read TGTGCCAGCAGTGGGGACACTTCTGATGGCTACACCTTC. This gives the protein CASSGDTSDGYTF.

The genes are TRBV5-5 and TRBJ1-3; possible D gene TRBD1, 5 bases. The CDR3 is made up of 14 amino acids. V was pared by 0 bases and J by 3 bases, with 7 bases between. Germline loops: CDR1 SGHKS, CDR2 YYEKEE (reference sequence). CDR3 coding DNA: TGTGCCAGCAGCTTGGAGGACATTGGAAACACCATATATTTT. Translating gives CASSLEDIGNTIYF.

The rearrangement uses TRBV29-1 and TRBJ2-1, with D possibly matching TRBD2 (5 bases). Germline V CDR1 and CDR2: SQVTM, ANQGSEA. The V and J ends lost 7 bases and 1 base respectively, with 11 bases between them. This CDR3 is 13 amino acids long. The chain's CDR3 is CSGRTSSYNEQFF. The DNA of the CDR3 is TGCAGCGGACGGACTTCGTCCTACAATGAGCAGTTCTTC.

The chain has TRBV7-2 and TRBJ2-2, with D hard to call. CDR3 length: 12 residues. Germline loops: CDR1 SGHTA, CDR2 FQGNSA. Trimming cost V 7 bases and J 3 bases, with 6 bases left between them. The CDR3 DNA reads TGTGCCAGCACCCTAGACACCGGGGAGCTGTTTTTT. Translated, it gives CASTLDTGELFF.

This chain joins TRBV11-2 and TRBJ2-7; D remains unclear. The CDR3 length is 11 residues. The V gene's germline CDR1 is SGHAT and CDR2 FQNNGV. V shed 5 bases and J shed 3 bases, with 5 bases lying between them. The CDR3 here is CASSPYYEQYF. For the CDR3, the DNA is TGTGCCAGCAGCCCGTACTACGAGCAGTACTTC.